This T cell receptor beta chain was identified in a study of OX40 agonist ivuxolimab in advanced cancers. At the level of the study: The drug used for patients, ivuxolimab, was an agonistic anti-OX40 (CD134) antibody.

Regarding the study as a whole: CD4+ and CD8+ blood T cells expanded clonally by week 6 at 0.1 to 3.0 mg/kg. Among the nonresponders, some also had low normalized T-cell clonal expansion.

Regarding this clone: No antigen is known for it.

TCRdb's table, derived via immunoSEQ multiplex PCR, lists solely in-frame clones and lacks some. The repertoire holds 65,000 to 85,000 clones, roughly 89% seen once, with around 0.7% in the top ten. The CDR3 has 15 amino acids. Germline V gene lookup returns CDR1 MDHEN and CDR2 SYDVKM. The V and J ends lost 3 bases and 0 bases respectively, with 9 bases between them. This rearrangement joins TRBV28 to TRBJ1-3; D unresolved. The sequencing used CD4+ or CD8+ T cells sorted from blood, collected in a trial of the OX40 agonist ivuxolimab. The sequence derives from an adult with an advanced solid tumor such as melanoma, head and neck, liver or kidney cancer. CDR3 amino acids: CASSFIPNSGNTIYF. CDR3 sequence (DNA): TGTGCCAGCAGTTTCATCCCGAACTCTGGAAACACCATATATTTT. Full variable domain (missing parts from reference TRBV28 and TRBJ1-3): DVKVTQSSRYLVKRTGEKVFLECVQDMDHENMFWYRQDPGLGLRLIYFSYDVKMKEKGDIPEGYSVSREKKERFSLILESASTNQTSMYLCASSFIPNSGNTIYFGEGSWLTVV.